The source of this T cell receptor (beta chain) is a study of blood T cell repertoires in COVID-19. Study details: The samples span acute and convalescent COVID-19 from the United States, Italy and Spain.

With V trimmed by 7 bases and J by 6 bases, 8 bases remained unmatched. Germline CDR1 and CDR2: LNHDA and SQIVND (reference sequence). The CDR3 spans 14 residues. Sequencing used immunoSEQ multiplex PCR; TCRdb keeps in-frame clones, though not all of them. The table records approximately 170,000 clones, around 72% of them present only once. This receptor was taken from a woman of 80 years or more with acute or convalescent COVID-19. The chain joins TRBV19 to TRBJ1-5; the match to TRBD1 covers 8 bases. Sequencing input: peripheral blood. CDR3 sequence reads: CASTRDRFGQPQHF. CDR3 coding DNA: TGTGCCAGTACTAGGGACAGGTTCGGTCAGCCCCAGCATTTT.